A selection of T cell receptor beta chains follows, all from one sample in a study of Ad26.COV2.S vaccination and SARS-CoV-2 variants. Profiled with immunoSEQ multiplex PCR; TCRdb holds only in-frame clones, not every one. In the table there are around 300,000 clones, 86% of which are singletons. Source: peripheral blood, taken in a trial of Ad26.COV2.S vaccine versus placebo. These receptors originate from a person aged 18-60 years who received the Ad26.COV2.S COVID-19 vaccine or a placebo. Each CDR3 is given without its conserved first and last residue. Fields, in order: V gene, clone size, CDR3 protein. Some rows mark clone size as missing; the rest say once, few, many or name a class of expanded clone.

>TRBV9|.
ASSVANKGNSPLH
>TRBV3-1/TRBV3-2|few
ASSQKGHQPQH
>TRBV4-1|.
ASSHLTGNTGELF
>TRBV3-1/TRBV3-2|.
ASSFRDRNEKLF
>TRBV5-1|.
ASSLGASGEKLF
>TRBV7-9|once
ASSLGSTYNTGELF
>TRBV5-1|.
ASSLHPKGQDTYGYT
>TRBV5-5|.
ASSYLLGKTEAF
>TRBV7-2|.
ASSSGSVGYGYT
>TRBV9|once
ASSPQGRGTEAF
>TRBV7-9|once
ASSTVDSNQPQH
>TRBV12-3/TRBV12-4|.
ASRKTGGDEQY
>TRBV7-2|few
ASSSAGARAGSIQY
>TRBV27|.
ASSRLAGVGEQF
>TRBV4-3|.
ASSHQVADTQY
>TRBV7-2|few
ASSLRGGQPQH
>TRBV6-2/TRBV6-3|.
ASSYSHGQLNTEAF
>TRBV7-2|.
ASSVSGETQY
>TRBV7-2|.
ASSLEAGENYEQY
>TRBV29-1|.
SVGGDYGYT
>TRBV5-5|.
ASSLARAGLTYEQY
>TRBV27|few
ASSPGPRGTGELF
>TRBV9|.
ASSYTSGGTYEQY
>TRBV18|.
ASSPRQDPLPYGYT
>TRBV7-8|.
ASSSPVGQGEVWDTGELF
>TRBV28|.
ASSPPPWGANTGELF
>TRBV20-1|.
SASAPMVASGVGNEQF
>TRBV6-2/TRBV6-3|.
ASSYTGRLRRPYEQY
>TRBV4-1|.
ARSRPGLAGGGQGETQY
>TRBV4-2|.
ASSQDWGTGASNYGYT
>TRBV7-8|.
ASSSQGNQPQH
>TRBV12-3/TRBV12-4|few
ASRDRDTEAF
>TRBV6-5|.
ASTIAGHYNEQF
>TRBV5-6|.
ASSLAGQGFGEQY
>TRBV20-1|.
SVGTEAF
>TRBV10-1|.
ASRGRSSYNSPLH
>TRBV7-9|.
ASTISGSNEQF
>TRBV27|.
ASSGDRGREAF
>TRBV4-1|few
ASSQEGVYEQY
>TRBV28|.
ASSLSGVDAYGYT
>TRBV6-2/TRBV6-3|.
ASSLLSGPSYEQY
>TRBV2|.
ASSESRYTDTNSPLH
>TRBV27|.
ASRTAGVRELF
>TRBV7-8|.
ASSFTPGTASYEQY